This TCR beta chain came from a study of T cell responses to AZD1222 COVID-19 vaccine. For this clone: Its target is not known.

The repertoire was sequenced with immunoSEQ multiplex PCR; TCRdb's copy has only in-frame clones and lacks some. Among more than 150,000 clones listed, about 91% were seen once. The CDR3 totals 15 residues. Germline-derived CDR1 and CDR2 are MNHEY and SVGEGT. Unmatched junction bases numbered 9, after V lost 5 bases and J lost 5 bases. Overall study results and limits: The peak T cell response came first, and repertoires were sampled only after it.

The chain employs TRBV6-2 or TRBV6-3 and TRBJ1-5; 7 nucleotides match TRBD1. The specimen was peripheral blood, collected on day 0 of AZD1222 vaccination. The TCR originated in an adult in good health. CDR3 protein: CASSELTGVDQPQHF. The CDR3 DNA follows: TGTGCCAGCAGTGAGCTTACAGGGGTGGATCAGCCCCAGCATTTT.